This T cell receptor beta chain is from a study of blood T cell repertoires in COVID-19. About the research overall: Acute-phase and convalescent COVID-19 samples originated in the United States, Italy and Spain. From T cells, B-cell-depleted T cells, or PBMCs came the material, which was cDNA or gDNA.

From germline, CDR1 is MDHEN and CDR2 SYDVKM. The CDR3 extends over 15 amino acids. Unmatched junction bases numbered 8, after V lost 6 bases and J lost 2 bases. Authors' methods: Amplification of reference gene primers provided the estimated nucleated cell counts. Clones were read by immunoSEQ multiplex PCR, and TCRdb kept only the in-frame ones, dropping some. V and J calls and clone size follow that table, whereas D and trimming were derived from the DNA. The sample holds roughly 70,000 clones; about four fifths are singletons and the top ten take about 20%. The V gene is TRBV28, the J gene TRBJ2-7; TRBD2 matches at 9 bases. The TCR sequence derives from a man aged 70 or older who had recovered from COVID-19. The specimen sequenced was peripheral blood. The CDR3 DNA reads as TGTGCCAGCAGACCCCCTGCGGGGGGGCCCTACGAGCAGTACTTC. Translating it yields CASRPPAGGPYEQYF.